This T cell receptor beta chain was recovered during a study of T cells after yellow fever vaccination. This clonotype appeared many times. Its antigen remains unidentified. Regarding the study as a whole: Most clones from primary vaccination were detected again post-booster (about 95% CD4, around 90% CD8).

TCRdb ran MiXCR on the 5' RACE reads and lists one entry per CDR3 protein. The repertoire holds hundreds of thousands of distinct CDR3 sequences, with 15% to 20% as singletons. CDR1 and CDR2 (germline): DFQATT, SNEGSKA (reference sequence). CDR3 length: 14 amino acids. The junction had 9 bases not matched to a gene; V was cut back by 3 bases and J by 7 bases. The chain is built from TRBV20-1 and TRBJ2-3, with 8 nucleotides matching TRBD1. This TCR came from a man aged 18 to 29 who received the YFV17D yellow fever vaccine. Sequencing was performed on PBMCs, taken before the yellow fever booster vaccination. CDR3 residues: CSARLRGQGNTQYF. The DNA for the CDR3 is TGCAGTGCTAGGCTCAGGGGGCAAGGAAATACGCAGTATTTT.